This entry is about one TCR beta chain. What it binds is not known. Using RNA transcripts as the source, TCR beta CDR3 regions were amplified. Carried out on the TCR CDR3, a first-round RT-PCR used the HTBI primer set. One entry per CDR3 protein results from TCRdb running MiXCR on the multiplex PCR reads. The data hold some 700,000 distinct CDR3 sequences, with 15% to 20% observed a single time. The sample comes from a study of T cells in Graves' hyperthyroidism and ophthalmopathy. Study information: Pretreatment peripheral blood was obtained at initial diagnosis. Whole-study findings and limits: Ophthalmopathy and stable hyperthyroidism were separated by a 13 V-J model. Ophthalmopathy prediction by the model preceded onset by a median about 6 months.

CDR3 length: 15 residues. J lost 4 bases, V lost 4 bases, and 6 bases had no gene match. Germline V CDR1 and CDR2: SGHRS, YFSETQ. The PBMCs were sourced from fresh peripheral blood (about 10 ml). Sample: blood. The chain uses TRBV5-1 and TRBJ2-1; TRBD2 matches 9 bases. This clonotype originated in a man aged 50 or older with Graves' hyperthyroidism. The CDR3 here is CASSRLADNYNEQFF. The CDR3 DNA sequence: TGCGCCAGCAGCCGACTAGCGGACAATTACAATGAGCAGTTCTTC.